This TCR beta chain was sequenced for a study of tumor-infiltrating lymphocytes in primary liver carcinoma. The CDR3 sequence is 13 residues long. Germline values: CDR1 SGHAT, CDR2 FQNNGV. This clonotype was counted once. The antigen is unknown. One junction end disagrees with the germline gene, perhaps due to a read error. Findings and limits, study-wide: The overlap of tumor-adjacent and tumor-blood pairs was smaller than that of tumor region pairs. Compared with blood, tumor repertoires held significantly more in their top 250 clones.

Co-extraction yielded RNA and DNA from around 20-30 mg of unsorted bulk tissue. The patients lived with chronic HBV infection and had not yet received any treatment. Starting material of 500 ng total RNA yielded TCR beta cDNA via a constant-region primer. For TCR beta, libraries were produced by three nested multiplex PCR rounds using slightly modified ARM-PCR. The first two PCR rounds, around 11 cycles each, used TRBV1-TRBV30 forward primers and a C-beta reverse primer. TCRdb processed the multiplex PCR reads anew with MiXCR; each CDR3 protein has one entry. The sample gives about 120,000 distinct CDR3 sequences, around 65% of which show up once; 8.1% is in the top ten.

The sequence was obtained from an older woman with primary liver carcinoma and hepatitis B virus infection. The sample taken for sequencing was tumor-adjacent normal liver tissue. This chain joins TRBV11-2 and TRBJ2-7; perhaps TRBD2 as D (5 bases). The DNA of the CDR3 is TGTGCCAGCAGCTTGGAACTAGGAGGAGAGCAGCACTTC. Translating gives CASSLELGGEQHF.